This T cell receptor (beta chain) was sequenced during a study of T cell responses to AZD1222 COVID-19 vaccine. Overall study context: Both about-4-week and about-12-week second-dose recipients were combined.

This clone was seen once. Antigen specificity is unknown. The study, taken as a whole, reports: A mostly white British donor set with more females was recruited, and clonal diversity was possibly underestimated. Only a handful of people who got AZD1222 tested seropositive at baseline. Repertoires were obtained only post-peak T cell response.

TCRdb's table, derived via immunoSEQ multiplex PCR, lists solely in-frame clones and lacks some. This repertoire shows around 120,000 clones, 85% to 90% found once; its top ten account for approximately 4.8%. This clonotype was sampled from an adult in good health. Sample: peripheral blood, taken on day 0 of AZD1222 vaccination.

The CDR3 coding sequence is TGTGCCAGCAGCCAAGCATCCAGGGTTGTGGGCGGCTACACCTTC. Translated: CASSQASRVVGGYTF. The chain combines TRBV3-1 (or the pseudogene TRBV3-2) with TRBJ1-2; TRBD1 is a possible D gene (5 bases). In germline, CDR1 is LGHDT, CDR2 YNNKEL (reference sequence). V was clipped by 1 base and J by 8 bases, with 17 bases between them. CDR3 length: 15 amino acids.